Listed here are 26 T cell receptor beta chains from one sample, sequenced in a study of CD8+CD57+ T cells in acquired aplastic anemia. Researchers used genomic DNA as the template to profile TCR beta VDJ and CDR3. Each CDR3 protein is one row after TCRdb ran MiXCR on the reads. In the table there are about 180,000 distinct CDR3 sequences, 63% of which are singletons. It was patients with CD8+CD57+ cell expansion by flow cytometry who were chosen for sequencing. What was sequenced was sorted CD4+, CD8+, or CD8+CD57+ T cells (not recorded which) from PBMCs. The origin of the receptors is a human donor with aplastic anemia.

This sequence joins TRBV2 and TRBJ1-4, with TRBD1 as a possible D gene (5 bases). CDR3 length equals 10 residues. The V gene lost 8 bases and the J gene lost 13 bases, with 11 bases spanning the gap. Per the germline V gene, CDR1 is SNHLY and CDR2 is FYNNEI. The CDR3 sequence is CASGGGLLFF. The CDR3 nucleotides read TGTGCCAGCGGGGGGGGTTTACTGTTTTTT.

The chain has TRBV29-1 and TRBJ1-6; D gene ambiguous. With 8 bases removed from V and 5 bases from J, the gap between germline ends came to 4 bases. CDR1 and CDR2 (germline): SQVTM, ANQGSEA. CDR3 length: 10 residues. CDR3 in amino acids: CSLNNSPLHF. The DNA for the CDR3 is TGCAGCTTAAATAATTCACCCCTCCACTTT.

The gene calls are TRBV2 and TRBJ1-5; D is unresolved. Per the germline V gene, CDR1 is SNHLY and CDR2 is FYNNEI. The CDR3 runs 15 residues. V shed 7 bases and J shed 10 bases, with 23 bases lying between them. CDR3 region: CASKDTVTYGLPQHF. The CDR3 DNA reads as TGTGCCAGCAAGGATACGGTAACATATGGCCTTCCCCAGCATTTT.

The chain couples TRBV7-2 to TRBJ2-1; D is unresolved. Trimming removed 5 bases from V and 7 bases from J, with 6 bases in between. The germline CDR1 and CDR2 sequences are SGHTA and FQGNSA. The CDR3 totals 11 residues. CDR3 nucleotides: TGTGCCAGCAGCCCCAGGAATGAGCAGTTCTTC. Amino acid sequence: CASSPRNEQFF.

V usage is TRBV24-1 and J usage is TRBJ2-1; the D gene is possibly TRBD2 (5 bases). The germline V gene encodes CDR1 KGHDR and CDR2 SFDVKD. V lost 2 bases and J lost 7, with 14 bases in between. CDR3 length equals 15 residues. In nucleotides, the CDR3 is TGTGCCACCAGTGATTCCCGGGAATCAAGTAATGAGCAGTTCTTC. Translated: CATSDSRESSNEQFF.

This chain connects TRBV15 to TRBJ1-1; 10 bases are shared with TRBD1. Per germline, CDR1 LNHNV and CDR2 YYDKDF (reference sequence). The CDR3 spans 17 residues. The V and J ends lost 2 bases and 3 bases, in that order; junction bases with no gene match: 9. CDR3 DNA: TGTGCCACCAGCAGAACCGGGACAGGGGCCGTTCACACTGAAGCTTTCTTT. Protein sequence: CATSRTGTGAVHTEAFF.

In this sample, this clonotype turned up a few times. A single base separates this from a much larger clone, so it may be a read error. CDR3 in amino acids: CASSLAGNSPYAF. The CDR3 DNA is TGCGCCAGCAGCTTGGCCGGGAACAGCCCATACGCCTTC. The gene calls are TRBV5-1 and TRBJ1-2, with D hard to call. Germline V gene sequence: CDR1 SGHRS, CDR2 YFSETQ. The CDR3 is 13 residues long. The entire variable domain, with the rest obtained from reference TRBV5-1 and TRBJ1-2, is as follows: KAGVTQTPRYLIKTRGQQVTLSCSPISGHRSVSWYQQTPGQGLQFLFEYFSETQRNKGNFPGRFSGRQFSNSRSEMNVSTLELGDSALYLCASSLAGNSPYAFGSGTRLTVV.

This clonotype was found many times. The V and J genes are TRBV6-6 and TRBJ2-3; TRBD2 matches at 10 bases. Germline V gene sequence: CDR1 MNHNY, CDR2 SVGAGI (reference sequence). The V gene end was trimmed by 2 bases and the J gene end by 0 bases; junction bases not matched to a gene: 5. The CDR3 spans 17 residues. CDR3 amino acids: CASSYMGAGGSTDTQYF. DNA for the CDR3: TGTGCCAGCAGTTACATGGGAGCGGGGGGGAGCACAGATACGCAGTATTTT.

The rearrangement joins TRBV7-2 to TRBJ1-2, with unresolved D. In germline, CDR1 is SGHTA, CDR2 FQGNSA. V was pared by 5 bases and J by 8 bases, with 18 bases between. The CDR3 has 14 amino acids. The CDR3 DNA reads as TGTGCCAGCAGCCGGGTCAACGGAGCGGGAGGCTACACCTTC. Its protein is CASSRVNGAGGYTF.

The V and J genes are TRBV29-1 and TRBJ1-2; weak D call: TRBD1 (5 bases). V gave up 3 bases and J gave up 3 bases, with 8 bases separating them. Germline assignment: CDR1 SQVTM and CDR2 ANQGSEA. The length of the CDR3 is 12 residues. The CDR3 DNA sequence: TGCAGCGTTGAGGGGGAATACTATGGCTACACCTTC. Protein product: CSVEGEYYGYTF.

This clonotype was observed a single time. The chain is built from TRBV19 and TRBJ2-7, with D tentatively TRBD1 (6 bases). CDR3 length: 15 amino acids. Germline loops: CDR1 LNHDA, CDR2 SQIVND (reference sequence). V was trimmed by 6 bases and J by 0 bases, leaving 15 bases between them. CDR3 bases: TGTGCCAGTAGGAACCCAGGGGCGAGCTCCTACGAGCAGTACTTC. It translates to CASRNPGASSYEQYF.

Comments on this clonotype: The DNA is left out, because the CDR3 cannot be placed on it with certainty; the CDR3 is given as TCRdb lists it. The chain carries TRBV9 and TRBJ1-6; TRBD1 is taken as the D call from the table, unchecked against the DNA. Looked up from germline, CDR1 is SGDLS and CDR2 is YYNGEE. Ends included, the CDR3 has 24 residues. CDR3 loop: CASSFYICSARDGTGGLNNSPLHF.

The J gene is TRBJ2-7, the V gene TRBV2; perhaps TRBD2 as D (5 bases). Trimming removed 4 bases from V and 3 bases from J, with 10 bases in between. The CDR3 is made up of 13 amino acids. The germline V gene encodes CDR1 SNHLY and CDR2 FYNNEI. The CDR3 sequence: CASSGTPGYEQYF. CDR3 in DNA: TGTGCCAGCAGTGGGACTCCCGGCTACGAGCAGTACTTC.

The chain combines TRBV10-3 with TRBJ1-1; D gene uncertain. Germline V gene data show CDR1 as ENHRY and CDR2 as SYGVKD. V was cut by 10 bases and J by 0 bases, with 6 bases left in between. The CDR3 length is 11 residues. CDR3 bases: TGTGCCACCAGACTGAACACTGAAGCTTTCTTT. Its translation: CATRLNTEAFF.

This rearrangement joins TRBV20-1 to TRBJ1-1; 10 positions agree with TRBD1. Germline CDR1 DFQATT, CDR2 SNEGSKA (reference sequence). CDR3 size: 13 residues. Trimming removed 6 bases from V and 6 bases from J; junction bases left unmatched: 7. CDR3 sequence: CSAGGQGYAEAFF. In nucleotides, the CDR3 is TGCAGTGCAGGGGGACAGGGGTACGCTGAAGCTTTCTTT.

In this sample, this clonotype turned up a few times. This chain uses TRBV19 with TRBJ1-6, with TRBD1 matching over 8 bases. The CDR3 length is 15 residues. Germline loops: CDR1 LNHDA, CDR2 SQIVND (reference sequence). Germline trimming cut 8 bases from V and 9 bases from J; bases unmatched to any gene: 12. For the CDR3, the DNA is TGTGCCAGTTCACCTGAGAGACAGGGGAGTTCACCCCTCCACTTT. Protein sequence: CASSPERQGSSPLHF. Drawing the rest from reference TRBV19 and TRBJ1-6, the complete variable domain is DGGITQSPKYLFRKEGQNVTLSCEQNLNHDAMYWYRQDPGQGLRLIYYSQIVNDFQKGDIAEGYSVSREKKESFPLTVTSAQKNPTAFYLCASSPERQGSSPLHFGNGTRLTVT.

This clonotype appeared a single time. The J gene is TRBJ1-1, the V gene TRBV5-1; D is perhaps TRBD1 (5 bases). Germline V gene data show CDR1 as SGHRS and CDR2 as YFSETQ. The CDR3 covers 11 residues. V was clipped by 4 bases and J by 11 bases, with 12 bases between them. In DNA, the CDR3 is TGCGCCAGCAGCGGGGACGCAGCCGCTTTCTTT. Translated, it gives CASSGDAAAFF.

This sequence joins TRBV29-1 and TRBJ2-3, with D uncertain. CDR3 length: 14 residues. CDR1 is SQVTM, CDR2 ANQGSEA, per germline. Trimming took 6 bases from V and 2 from J, leaving 15 bases between them. The CDR3 coding sequence is TGCAGCGTCCTCTTACAGATGGCCACAGATACGCAGTATTTT. Protein sequence: CSVLLQMATDTQYF.

This clonotype was counted many times. The rearrangement uses TRBV5-1 and TRBJ2-7; D is unresolved. From germline, CDR1 is SGHRS and CDR2 YFSETQ. Between the trimmed V and J ends, which lost 0 bases and 1 base, there was a span of 8 bases. There are 14 residues in the CDR3. CDR3 sequence reads: CASSLGWGSYEQYF. Written as DNA, the CDR3 is TGCGCCAGCAGCTTGGGCTGGGGTTCCTACGAGCAGTACTTC.

This sequence joins TRBV24-1 and TRBJ2-1; no firm D call. CDR3 length: 12 amino acids. Germline V gives CDR1 KGHDR, CDR2 SFDVKD. The ends were cut back, 6 bases at V and 7 bases at J, with 9 bases in the middle. CDR3 residues: CATSKVGNEQFF. CDR3 sequence (DNA): TGTGCCACCAGTAAGGTAGGGAATGAGCAGTTCTTC.

V and J are TRBV24-1 and TRBJ1-2; no reliable D call. V was clipped by 4 bases and J by 6 bases, with 11 bases between them. CDR1 and CDR2 from the germline V gene are KGHDR and SFDVKD. The CDR3 length is 13 residues. The chain's CDR3 is CATSDRQTDGYTF. CDR3 DNA: TGTGCCACCAGTGACCGTCAGACCGATGGCTACACCTTC.

As concerns this clonotype: This sequence may be a read error, since a much larger clone differs from it by one base. V usage is TRBV7-9 and J usage is TRBJ2-7; 8 positions match TRBD1. The CDR3 is made up of 15 amino acids. Germline V gene data show CDR1 as SEHNR and CDR2 as FQNEAQ (reference sequence). The CDR3 bases are TGTGCCAGCAGCCTTGAACCCAGGGGGCCCTACGAGCGGTACTTC. As protein: CASSLEPRGPYERYF.

This clonotype showed up many times. The J gene is TRBJ2-5, the V gene TRBV7-6; a possible D gene is TRBD2 (5 bases). The CDR3 has 15 amino acids. V dropped 1 base and J dropped 5 bases, with 14 bases sitting between them. The germline V gene encodes CDR1 SGHVS and CDR2 FNYEAQ. This chain's CDR3 is CASSLVARAQETQYF. The CDR3 DNA sequence: TGTGCCAGCAGCTTAGTAGCGAGGGCGCAGGAGACCCAGTACTTC. The whole variable domain, filled in from reference TRBV7-6 and TRBJ2-5, reads GAGVSQSPRYKVTKRGQDVALRCDPISGHVSLYWYRQALGQGPEFLTYFNYEAQQDKSGLPNDRFSAERPEGSISTLTIQRTEQRDSAMYRCASSLVARAQETQYFGPGTRLLVL.

As for this clonotype: The junction and the germline gene differ at one end; a read error may be behind it. The gene calls are TRBV2 and TRBJ1-2; 9 bases line up with TRBD1. Germline CDR1 is SNHLY and CDR2 is FYNNEI. CDR3 length equals 17 residues. The CDR3 coding sequence is TGCGCCAGCAGCCAAGACCCAGGGACAGGGATCGCCTATGGCTACACCTTC. Its translation: CASSQDPGTGIAYGYTF.

The V call is TRBV15, the J call TRBJ2-4; 8 nucleotides agree with TRBD2. Germline CDR1 LNHNV, CDR2 YYDKDF (reference sequence). The CDR3 totals 15 residues. Trimming removed 3 bases from V and 0 bases from J; junction bases left unmatched: 1. In DNA, the CDR3 is TGTGCCACCAGCAGCGGGGGGGGAGCCAAAAACATTCAGTACTTC. Protein sequence: CATSSGGGAKNIQYF.

The chain recombines TRBV5-5 with TRBJ1-5; 8 nucleotides line up with TRBD1. Per germline, CDR1 SGHKS and CDR2 YYEKEE (reference sequence). Trimming removed 2 bases from V and 3 bases from J; junction bases left unmatched: 4. The CDR3 has 15 residues. DNA of the CDR3: TGTGCCAGCAGCTTAGGGACAGGATACAATCAGCCCCAGCATTTT. Its protein product is CASSLGTGYNQPQHF.